This T cell receptor (beta chain) came from a study of shared clonotypes between healthy human individuals (dated by TCRdb to the early 2020s). For the study in its entirety: Three men and two women, aged 18 to 49 years, made up the cohort. For each donor, CD4 naive and CD4 memory were each run on three plates, CD8 naive on two plates, and CD8 memory on one plate. To estimate repertoire size and how much clonotype sharing occurs between individuals, the study deeply sequenced the blood TCR repertoires of 5 or 6 healthy adults. To increase sequencing depth and limit assay-specific biases, TCR repertoire library preparation and sequencing were carried out by different laboratories using diverse techniques. Each donor's leukapheresis produced roughly between roughly 0.9 and 9 billion PBMCs.

As regards this clone: This clone's antigen is unknown. The sample holds no much larger clone one base away, and base qualities are not on file.

Between the V and J ends, shortened by 5 bases and 4 bases respectively, the junction contains 15 bases. The CDR3 spans 15 residues, from the cysteine through the phenylalanine. The retained sequence is limited to the CDR3, 45 bases, with the frame set at the first base. Looking up the germline V gene yields CDR1 SGHAT and CDR2 FQNNGV. The donors were healthy, HIV-negative adults who had no recently reported acute infections or vaccinations. Every donor was a Caucasian adult residing in Nashville, Tennessee, USA. CD4+ T cells were enriched by magnetic negative selection; naive cells were then positively selected on CD45RA, and the negative fraction formed the memory subset. After blood collection by leukapheresis, PBMCs were isolated using Ficoll-Histopaque density gradient centrifugation and then cryopreserved in the vapor phase of liquid nitrogen. Analytical flow cytometry was used to check the purity and quantity of every magnetically sorted T cell population. From each sorted fraction, genomic DNA was isolated and quantified by UV absorbance on a Nanodrop 2000c.

Findings and caveats that apply to the study as a whole: Based on pairwise subsampling, the degree of clonotype sharing among donors was expected to be affected by sequencing depth. Incomplete sequencing was indicated by rarefaction of sorted-subset datasets, despite the large sequencing depth. The small number of donors limited the genetic and exposure-history diversity represented. Larger estimated clonotype richness was generally found for naive subsets than for memory subsets. Sharing across a handful of donors was observed for roughly 5% of naive CD4, 3% to 3.5% of naive CD8, about 2.5% of memory CD4, and about 0.4% of memory CD8 clonotypes. Compared with non-shared clonotypes, the clonotypes found in all four sorted-subset donors had higher generation probabilities. Sampling was restricted to blood, and TCR repertoires in tissue are likely to differ from TCR repertoires in blood.

Using the deep immunoSEQ assay, TCR CDR3 regions were amplified from genomic DNA by multiplex PCR. For each cell subset, the extracted genomic DNA was distributed evenly across all wells of several immunoSEQ 96-well plates, and each plate served as one replicate. For sorted subsets, approximately 200 ng of genomic DNA, equivalent to around 31,000 T cell genomes, went into each replicate PCR. Purified libraries were quantified with a Qubit 3.0 fluorometer, sized on a Bioanalyzer 2100, and re-quantified with the KAPA Library Quantification kit. A separate single-read 150-cycle Illumina NextSeq 550 flow cell was used to sequence each immunoSEQ 96-well plate. Per the original workflow: The immunoSEQ output contained only junctional sequences without quality scores, so filtering could not match that applied to full-length reads. Sequences were annotated with PyIR, a Python wrapper for IgBLAST v1.9, and V/J genes and CDR3 were assigned using IMGT germline references. Reads were removed for weak V/J assignments (E-value above 1e-6), missing CDR3, stop codons, out-of-frame junctions, or ambiguous translated residues. A V3J clonotype was defined by an identical inferred V gene, J gene, and CDR3 amino acid sequence. Percentage overlap between repertoires was computed as shared unique clonotypes divided by the size of the smaller repertoire. RTK rarefaction, the Chao1 estimator, and Recon v2.1 estimates of unobserved clonotypes were used to assess repertoire richness. Generation probabilities for all TCRbeta clonotypes obtained by the gDNA method from a handful of donors were computed using OLGA. Held by TCRdb, this immuneACCESS table contains in-frame sequences only and omits some clones. Under half of the omission traces to an unresolved V gene where checked; the cause of the rest is unknown. That table supplies the V and J calls and clone size; D and trimming were determined from the DNA. For this sample there are a few million clones; approximately 90% appear just once. More than 0.12% of the sample rests with the top ten.

This receptor was obtained from a man aged 18 to 30 in good health. Sequenced material: naive CD4+ T cells sorted from blood. The sample's cell subset or site, from its label and the paper: CD45RA+ positively selected. The chain was built from TRBV11-2 and TRBJ2-1; the D gene assignment is perhaps TRBD1 or TRBD2, with each matching 5 bases. The DNA is as follows: TGTGCCAGCAGCAAAGGGACGGACGTTTACAATGAGCAGTTCTTC. Its protein is CASSKGTDVYNEQFF.